A selection of T cell receptor beta chains follows, all from one sample in a study of T cells in localized non-small cell lung cancer. Generated by immunoSEQ multiplex PCR, the TCRdb table keeps only in-frame clones and is missing some. The sample consists of 1,500 to 2,000 clones, over 20% of them appearing once. The sequencing used lung tumor tissue, collected before any cancer treatment. Receptors originate from a male donor aged 60 or over with stage II lung adenocarcinoma. The CDR3 runs from the conserved cysteine through the conserved F or W. D genes are given only for firm matches. The listing skips clone size in some rows; elsewhere it reads once, few, many or a size class.

clone size	V gene	D gene	J gene	CDR3 protein	CDR3 DNA
-	TRBV6-8	-	TRBJ2-3	CASSYSGRFPTDTQYF	TGTGCCAGCAGTTACTCCGGGCGGTTCCCCACAGATACGCAGTATTTT
few	TRBV9	TRBD2	TRBJ2-2	CASSVYGTSNTGELFF	TGTGCCAGCAGCGTATATGGGACTAGTAACACCGGGGAGCTGTTTTTT
few	TRBV6-8	-	TRBJ2-5	CASKVPVQETQYF	TGTGCCAGCAAGGTGCCAGTCCAAGAGACCCAGTACTTC
medium-sized	TRBV11-3	TRBD2	TRBJ2-3	CASSLDLAGDTDTQYF	TGTGCCAGCAGCTTAGATCTAGCGGGGGACACAGATACGCAGTATTTT
-	TRBV11-3	TRBD1	TRBJ2-2	CASSDPGQLTGELFF	TGTGCCAGCAGCGACCCGGGACAGCTGACCGGGGAGCTGTTTTTT
-	TRBV5-1	TRBD2	TRBJ2-7	CASSFGGLAESYEQYF	TGCGCCAGCAGCTTTGGTGGACTAGCAGAGTCCTACGAGCAGTACTTC
few	TRBV14	-	TRBJ2-5	CASSQERDYQETQYF	TGTGCCAGCAGCCAAGAAAGAGACTACCAAGAGACCCAGTACTTC
few	TRBV29-1	-	TRBJ2-3	CSVDLARTDTQYF	TGCAGCGTTGATTTGGCGCGCACAGATACGCAGTATTTT
medium-sized	TRBV11-3	TRBD1	TRBJ1-2	CASSFGTGVMIYGYTF	TGTGCCAGCAGCTTTGGTACAGGGGTTATGATCTATGGCTACACCTTC
-	TRBV28	TRBD1	TRBJ1-4	CASSYLPGQGYEKLFF	TGTGCCAGCAGTTACCTGCCGGGACAGGGTTACGAAAAACTGTTTTTT
few	TRBV9	TRBD1	TRBJ1-1	CASSVETGVPGGTEAFF	TGTGCCAGCAGCGTAGAAACAGGGGTCCCCGGTGGGACTGAAGCTTTCTTT
few	TRBV19	-	TRBJ2-1	CASSIAARGWQFF	TGTGCCAGTAGTATAGCGGCCCGCGGGTGGCAGTTCTTC
few	TRBV7-2	-	TRBJ1-1	CASTGSVNTEAFF	TGTGCCAGCACCGGCAGTGTGAACACTGAAGCTTTCTTT
-	TRBV6-8	TRBD2	TRBJ2-4	CASSSARLATKNIQYF	TGTGCCAGCAGCTCCGCCCGACTAGCGACCAAAAACATTCAGTACTTC
-	TRBV11-3	-	TRBJ1-6	CASSLGPLAYNSPLHF	TGTGCCAGCAGCTTAGGCCCTCTGGCCTATAATTCACCCCTCCACTTT
-	TRBV18	TRBD1	TRBJ1-4	CASSPYGQGGIEKLFF	TGTGCCAGCTCTCCCTATGGACAGGGTGGAATTGAAAAACTGTTTTTT
large	TRBV11-3	-	TRBJ2-5	CASSSSPVQETQYF	TGTGCCAGCAGCTCCTCTCCCGTCCAAGAGACCCAGTACTTC
few	TRBV19	-	TRBJ2-3	CASRTTGLDTQYF	TGTGCCAGTAGGACCACAGGGTTAGATACGCAGTATTTT
few	TRBV6-8	TRBD1	TRBJ2-1	CASSHRGGEQFF	TGTGCCAGCAGTCACAGGGGCGGTGAGCAGTTCTTC
few	TRBV11-3	TRBD1	TRBJ1-6	CASSSPTGGSGSPLHF	TGTGCCAGCAGCTCCCCCACAGGGGGCTCGGGTTCACCCCTCCACTTT
few	TRBV9	-	TRBJ2-7	CASSATADRSSYEQYF	TGTGCCAGCAGCGCCACCGCGGACAGAAGCTCCTACGAGCAGTACTTC
medium-sized	TRBV6-8	TRBD1	TRBJ1-3	CASSDRGGNTIYF	TGTGCCAGCAGTGACAGGGGTGGAAACACCATATATTTT
-	TRBV30	-	TRBJ1-1	CAWSMDENTEAFF	TGTGCCTGGAGTATGGATGAGAACACTGAAGCTTTCTTT
few	TRBV11-3	-	TRBJ2-2	CASSPRGRAGELFF	TGTGCCAGCAGCCCTAGGGGTCGGGCCGGGGAGCTGTTTTTT
-	TRBV29-1	TRBD1	TRBJ2-1	CSVGDRGLYNEQFF	TGCAGCGTTGGAGACAGGGGGCTGTACAATGAGCAGTTCTTC
few	TRBV28	-	TRBJ1-2	CASSFRQFYGYTF	TGTGCCAGCAGTTTTCGACAGTTCTATGGCTACACCTTC
-	TRBV11-3	-	TRBJ2-5	CASSRKGDGETQYF	TGTGCCAGCAGCCGCAAGGGGGATGGAGAGACCCAGTACTTC